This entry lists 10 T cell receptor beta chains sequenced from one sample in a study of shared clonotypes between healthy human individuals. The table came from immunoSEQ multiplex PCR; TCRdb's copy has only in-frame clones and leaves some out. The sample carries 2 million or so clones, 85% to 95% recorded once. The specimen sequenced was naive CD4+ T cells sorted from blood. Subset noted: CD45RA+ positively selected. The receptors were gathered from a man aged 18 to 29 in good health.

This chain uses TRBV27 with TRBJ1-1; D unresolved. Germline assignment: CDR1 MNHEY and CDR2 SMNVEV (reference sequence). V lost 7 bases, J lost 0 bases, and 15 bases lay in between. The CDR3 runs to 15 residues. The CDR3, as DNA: TGTGCCAGCACCCGATCACTGACGGTGAACACTGAAGCTTTCTTT. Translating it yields CASTRSLTVNTEAFF.

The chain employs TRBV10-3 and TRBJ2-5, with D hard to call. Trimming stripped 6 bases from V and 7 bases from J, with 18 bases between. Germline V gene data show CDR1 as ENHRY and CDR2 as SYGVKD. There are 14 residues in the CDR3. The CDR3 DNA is TGTGCCATCAGCCGGATGGCCTCCGGTGGGACCCAGTACTTC. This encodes CAISRMASGGTQYF.

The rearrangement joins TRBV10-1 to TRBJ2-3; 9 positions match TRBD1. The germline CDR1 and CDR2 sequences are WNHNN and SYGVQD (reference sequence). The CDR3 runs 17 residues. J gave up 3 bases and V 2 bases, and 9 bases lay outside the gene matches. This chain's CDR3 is CASSEAPGQGITDTQYF. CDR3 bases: TGCGCCAGCAGTGAGGCTCCGGGACAGGGAATAACAGATACGCAGTATTTT.

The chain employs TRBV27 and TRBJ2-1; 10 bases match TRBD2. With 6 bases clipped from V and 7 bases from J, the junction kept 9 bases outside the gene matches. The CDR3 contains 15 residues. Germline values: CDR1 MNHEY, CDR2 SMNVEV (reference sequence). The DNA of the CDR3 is TGTGCCAGCAGCCGGGAGGGACTAGCGACAAATGAGCAGTTCTTC. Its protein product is CASSREGLATNEQFF.

CDR3 coding DNA: TGTGCCAGTAGTAAGGATGGGGAGGCGGCTAATGAAAAACTGTTTTTT. It specifies CASSKDGEAANEKLFF. This chain uses TRBV19 with TRBJ1-4, with D uncertain. The CDR3 is made up of 16 amino acids. V shed 4 bases and J shed 3 bases, with 15 bases lying between them. CDR1 and CDR2 from the germline V gene are LNHDA and SQIVND (reference sequence).

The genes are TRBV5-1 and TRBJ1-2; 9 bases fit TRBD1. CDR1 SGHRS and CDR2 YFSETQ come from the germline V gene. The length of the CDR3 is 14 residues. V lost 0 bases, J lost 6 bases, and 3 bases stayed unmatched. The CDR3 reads CASSLVQGAHGYTF. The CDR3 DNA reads TGCGCCAGCAGCTTGGTACAGGGGGCACATGGCTACACCTTC.

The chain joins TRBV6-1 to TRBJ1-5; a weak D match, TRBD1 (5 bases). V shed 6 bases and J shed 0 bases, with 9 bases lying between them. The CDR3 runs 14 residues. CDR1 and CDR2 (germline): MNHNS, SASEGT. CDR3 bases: TGTGCCAGCAGACCCGGGACTAGCAATCAGCCCCAGCATTTT. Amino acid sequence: CASRPGTSNQPQHF.

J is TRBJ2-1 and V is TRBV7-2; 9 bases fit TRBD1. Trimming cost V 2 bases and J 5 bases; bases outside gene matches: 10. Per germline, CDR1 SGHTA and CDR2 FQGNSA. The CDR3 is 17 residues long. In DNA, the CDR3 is TGTGCCAGCAGCTTAAGAACCACAGGGGGCGAAAACAATGAGCAGTTCTTC. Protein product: CASSLRTTGGENNEQFF. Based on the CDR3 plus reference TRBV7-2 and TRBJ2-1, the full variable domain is GAGVSQSPSNKVTEKGKDVELRCDPISGHTALYWYRQSLGQGLEFLIYFQGNSAPDKSGLPSDRFSAERTGGSVSTLTIQRTQQEDSAVYLCASSLRTTGGENNEQFFGPGTRLTVL.

The CDR3 here is CASQRDASYEQYF. In DNA form, the CDR3 reads TGCGCCAGCCAACGGGACGCCTCCTACGAGCAGTACTTC. The V gene is TRBV5-1, the J gene TRBJ2-7; D may match TRBD1 or TRBD2 (5 bases each). CDR3 length: 13 amino acids. The germline CDR1 and CDR2 sequences are SGHRS and YFSETQ. The V end lost 7 bases, the J end lost 0 bases, and 11 bases lay between the germline ends.

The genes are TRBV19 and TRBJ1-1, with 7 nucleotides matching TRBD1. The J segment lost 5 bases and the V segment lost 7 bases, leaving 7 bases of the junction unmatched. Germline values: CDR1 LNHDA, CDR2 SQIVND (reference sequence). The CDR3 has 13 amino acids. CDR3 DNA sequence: TGTGCCAGTACCAGGACAGGCAGAACTGAAGCTTTCTTT. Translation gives CASTRTGRTEAFF. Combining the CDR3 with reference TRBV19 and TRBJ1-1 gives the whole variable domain DGGITQSPKYLFRKEGQNVTLSCEQNLNHDAMYWYRQDPGQGLRLIYYSQIVNDFQKGDIAEGYSVSREKKESFPLTVTSAQKNPTAFYLCASTRTGRTEAFFGQGTRLTVV.